The rows below give T cell receptor beta chains drawn from one sample of a study of shared clonotypes between healthy human individuals. Libraries were prepared by immunoSEQ multiplex PCR; TCRdb keeps only in-frame clonotypes and omits some of them. The sample shows roughly 300,000 clones, roughly 70% of them seen only once. Sequencing input: memory CD4+ T cells sorted from blood. The receptors derive from a man aged 30 to 45 in good health. Both conserved end residues are part of each CDR3. The D gene is left open where the match is weak. Clone size, where shown, is once, few, many, or a class for clones that have expanded.

V gene,J gene,CDR3 length,D gene,clone size,CDR3 protein,CDR3 DNA
TRBV19,TRBJ2-1,17,-,-,CASTWSPTSNSNNEQFF,TGTGCCAGTACCTGGAGTCCGACCAGCAATTCCAACAATGAGCAGTTCTTC
TRBV9,TRBJ2-1,14,TRBD1,few,CASSQGGRHNEQFF,TGTGCCAGCAGCCAAGGGGGCAGGCACAATGAGCAGTTCTTC
TRBV7-8,TRBJ1-2,15,-,many,CASSLHSSRSYGYTF,TGTGCCAGCAGCTTACACTCGTCCCGAAGCTATGGCTACACCTTC
TRBV2,TRBJ1-4,15,-,once,CASSAGRATNEKLFF,TGTGCCAGCAGTGCGGGCCGGGCAACTAATGAAAAACTGTTTTTT
TRBV7-2,TRBJ1-1,13,-,-,CASSLRAQGDAFF,TGTGCCAGCAGCTTAAGGGCCCAGGGTGACGCTTTCTTT
TRBV6-1,TRBJ2-7,14,TRBD2,few,CASSEAAGPYEQYF,TGTGCCAGCAGTGAAGCAGCGGGGCCCTACGAGCAGTACTTC
TRBV11-2,TRBJ2-2,13,-,-,CASSHVRTGELFF,TGTGCCAGCAGCCACGTTAGGACCGGGGAGCTGTTTTTT
TRBV29-1,TRBJ1-2,12,-,-,CSVEKWAGGYTF,TGCAGCGTTGAGAAGTGGGCCGGTGGCTACACCTTC
TRBV10-3,TRBJ1-1,16,-,-,CAISEAARTSNTEAFF,TGTGCCATCAGTGAGGCTGCAAGGACATCGAACACTGAAGCTTTCTTT
TRBV6-1,TRBJ2-3,14,-,few,CASSLLSQEDTQYF,TGTGCCAGCAGTCTTCTTTCACAGGAGGATACGCAGTATTTT
TRBV7-9,TRBJ2-7,15,-,-,CASSLAGASSYEQYF,TGTGCCAGCAGCTTAGCCGGGGCGAGCTCCTACGAGCAGTACTTC
TRBV28,TRBJ1-3,13,-,-,CASSLTEGNTIYF,TGTGCCAGCAGTTTGACTGAAGGAAACACCATATATTTT
TRBV5-1,TRBJ2-7,15,TRBD1,once,CASSLGTGESYEQYF,TGCGCCAGCAGCCTGGGGACAGGGGAATCCTACGAGCAGTACTTC
TRBV27,TRBJ2-1,14,TRBD1,few,CARESGTGDNEQFF,TGTGCCAGAGAGTCCGGGACAGGGGACAATGAGCAGTTCTTC
TRBV5-1,TRBJ2-7,14,-,-,CASSLEVSSYEQYF,TGCGCCAGCAGCTTGGAGGTCAGCTCCTACGAGCAGTACTTC
TRBV10-3,TRBJ2-1,16,-,-,CAISEFSELPNNEQFF,TGTGCCATCAGTGAGTTTTCAGAACTTCCTAACAATGAGCAGTTCTTC
TRBV28,TRBJ2-7,15,TRBD1,-,CASSLYWQGAYEQYF,TGTGCCAGCAGTTTATATTGGCAGGGGGCGTACGAGCAGTACTTC
TRBV7-2,TRBJ1-5,13,-,-,CASSLGRNRPQHF,TGTGCCAGCAGCTTAGGGCGGAATCGGCCCCAGCATTTT
TRBV5-1,TRBJ1-5,13,-,-,CASSLDSNQPQHF,TGCGCCAGCAGCTTGGATAGCAATCAGCCCCAGCATTTT
TRBV5-1,TRBJ1-2,16,TRBD1,few,CASSAGGSGFYYGYTF,TGCGCCAGCAGCGCAGGGGGCTCGGGCTTCTACTATGGCTACACCTTC
TRBV18,TRBJ2-7,13,-,-,CASSSRGRIEQYF,TGTGCCAGCTCAAGTAGGGGTCGGATCGAGCAGTACTTC
TRBV19,TRBJ2-1,15,-,few,CASSRGVGDYNEQFF,TGTGCCAGTAGTCGAGGGGTGGGGGACTACAATGAGCAGTTCTTC
TRBV4-1,TRBJ2-6,16,TRBD1,-,CASRPTGGTGANVLTF,TGCGCCAGCAGACCGACAGGGGGGACTGGGGCCAACGTCCTGACTTTC
TRBV4-1,TRBJ2-4,15,-,-,CASSQEVFGGDIQYF,TGCGCCAGCAGCCAAGAGGTCTTTGGCGGGGACATTCAGTACTTC
TRBV5-4,TRBJ2-7,16,TRBD2,-,CASSLLSSGSSHEQYF,TGTGCCAGCAGCTTGCTATCTAGCGGGAGTTCCCACGAGCAGTACTTC
TRBV25-1,TRBJ2-6,18,-,-,CASRSVVDSPSGANVLTF,TGTGCCAGCAGAAGTGTGGTCGACAGCCCCTCTGGGGCCAACGTCCTGACTTTC
TRBV27,TRBJ2-3,16,TRBD2,-,CASGTRVSQYTDTQYF,TGTGCCAGCGGGACTAGAGTTTCCCAATACACAGATACGCAGTATTTT
TRBV28,TRBJ1-1,14,TRBD1,-,CASSSLGSGQKAFF,TGTGCCAGCAGCTCGCTGGGATCGGGACAGAAAGCTTTCTTT
TRBV5-5,TRBJ2-1,13,TRBD1,-,CASSDRGFNEQFF,TGTGCCAGCAGCGACAGGGGCTTCAATGAGCAGTTCTTC
TRBV5-4,TRBJ1-1,13,-,once,CASSLSDNTEAFF,TGTGCCAGCAGTCTTTCCGATAACACTGAAGCTTTCTTT
TRBV7-9,TRBJ1-1,17,-,-,CASSFPLNRVSSTEAFF,TGTGCCAGCAGCTTCCCCCTGAACAGGGTGAGTAGCACTGAAGCTTTCTTT
TRBV5-4,TRBJ1-5,15,-,-,CASSLGGSQAEPQHF,TGTGCCAGCAGCTTGGGGGGATCTCAGGCGGAGCCCCAGCATTTT
TRBV5-1,TRBJ2-7,22,TRBD1,-,CASRRGMRSGSLFDRAVSEQYF,TGCGCCAGCAGAAGGGGAATGAGGTCTGGGTCCTTGTTCGACAGGGCGGTCTCCGAGCAGTACTTC
TRBV28,TRBJ2-1,12,-,few,CASTTGYNEQFF,TGTGCCAGCACCACAGGGTACAATGAGCAGTTCTTC
TRBV2,TRBJ1-5,15,TRBD1,once,CASNRGGRDNQPQHF,TGTGCCAGCAACAGGGGTGGTAGGGATAATCAGCCCCAGCATTTT
TRBV9,TRBJ2-5,16,-,-,CASSVTPSEGGETQYF,TGTGCCAGCAGCGTAACCCCCTCAGAGGGCGGAGAGACCCAGTACTTC
TRBV6-5,TRBJ1-2,14,-,-,CASRRPFDTYGYTF,TGTGCCAGCAGACGTCCCTTCGACACCTATGGCTACACCTTC
TRBV6-1,TRBJ2-7,12,-,-,CASSPTGNEQYF,TGTGCCAGCAGCCCAACAGGGAACGAGCAGTACTTC
TRBV6-6,TRBJ1-1,13,TRBD1,-,CASRDSMNTEAFF,TGTGCCAGCCGGGACAGCATGAACACTGAAGCTTTCTTT
TRBV21-1,TRBJ2-7,13,-,once,CASSKTGPYEQYF,TGTGCCAGCAGCAAAACAGGGCCCTACGAGCAGTACTTC
TRBV10-2,TRBJ2-2,12,-,-,CASSVATGELFF,TGCGCCAGCAGTGTTGCCACCGGGGAGCTGTTTTTT
TRBV5-1,TRBJ2-3,15,-,-,CASSSSKAGTDTQYF,TGCGCCAGCAGCAGCTCGAAAGCGGGCACAGATACGCAGTATTTT
TRBV19,TRBJ2-6,15,-,-,CASSITTPGANVLTF,TGTGCCAGTAGTATAACGACCCCTGGGGCCAACGTCCTGACTTTC
TRBV11-2,TRBJ2-7,13,-,-,CASSLGSGYEQYF,TGTGCCAGCAGCTTAGGCTCAGGATACGAGCAGTACTTC
TRBV5-4,TRBJ2-4,16,TRBD2,once,CASSLGTTLAKNIQYF,TGTGCCAGCAGCCTAGGGACTACTTTAGCCAAAAACATTCAGTACTTC
TRBV11-2,TRBJ2-3,15,TRBD2,once,CASSLRREGSSTQYF,TGTGCCAGCAGCTTACGGCGGGAGGGGAGTAGTACGCAGTATTTT
TRBV10-3,TRBJ2-3,12,TRBD2,-,CAIGAGADTQYF,TGTGCCATCGGGGCGGGAGCCGATACGCAGTATTTT
TRBV9,TRBJ2-1,13,TRBD2,-,CASSTRLANEQFF,TGTGCCAGCAGCACCCGACTAGCTAATGAGCAGTTCTTC
TRBV14,TRBJ2-3,17,-,-,CASNQARLGSNTDTQYF,TGTGCCAGCAACCAAGCACGACTGGGGAGCAACACAGATACGCAGTATTTT
TRBV5-6,TRBJ1-5,15,-,many,CASSLNGGENQPQHF,TGTGCCAGCAGCTTAAACGGAGGGGAGAATCAGCCCCAGCATTTT
TRBV5-4,TRBJ2-3,16,-,-,CASSLFQGESTDTQYF,TGTGCCAGCAGCTTGTTTCAGGGAGAGAGCACAGATACGCAGTATTTT
TRBV2,TRBJ2-6,16,-,-,CASTNGPRRGANVLTF,TGTGCCAGTACCAATGGTCCCCGGCGTGGGGCCAACGTCCTGACTTTC
TRBV28,TRBJ1-4,13,TRBD1,-,CASQGGGYEKLFF,TGTGCCAGCCAGGGGGGTGGATACGAAAAACTGTTTTTT
TRBV27,TRBJ2-4,13,-,-,CASWPVAKNIQYF,TGTGCCAGCTGGCCGGTAGCCAAAAACATTCAGTACTTC
TRBV5-1,TRBJ2-5,14,TRBD2,few,CASSQIAGAETQYF,TGCGCCAGCAGCCAAATAGCGGGAGCCGAGACCCAGTACTTC
TRBV2,TRBJ1-5,14,-,-,CASSEGQAGQPQHF,TGTGCCAGCAGTGAGGGCCAGGCGGGGCAGCCCCAGCATTTT
TRBV6-5,TRBJ2-2,16,-,-,CASSYSGGIDTGELFF,TGTGCCAGCAGTTACTCGGGAGGTATTGACACCGGGGAGCTGTTTTTT
TRBV19,TRBJ2-7,14,-,few,CASSVRAESYEQYF,TGTGCCAGTAGTGTAAGGGCGGAATCCTACGAGCAGTACTTC
TRBV6-5,TRBJ2-7,15,TRBD1,-,CASSLLGQGTHEQYF,TGTGCCAGCTCACTTCTCGGACAGGGGACCCACGAGCAGTACTTC